This entry lists 19 T cell receptor beta chains sequenced from one sample in a study of T cell responses to AZD1222 COVID-19 vaccine. Libraries were prepared by immunoSEQ multiplex PCR; TCRdb keeps only in-frame clonotypes and omits some of them. The sample lists around 190,000 clones; roughly 90% were seen once. This material consisted of peripheral blood, taken 28 days after the second AZD1222 dose. The receptors here all came from an adult who received the AZD1222 COVID-19 vaccine.

The V and J genes are TRBV20-1 and TRBJ2-1, with 7 bases lining up with TRBD2. The V gene end was trimmed by 8 bases and the J gene end by 2 bases; junction bases not matched to a gene: 0. This CDR3 is built from 11 residues. Per germline, CDR1 DFQATT and CDR2 SNEGSKA (reference sequence). The chain's CDR3 is CSSGTYNEQFF. In DNA, the CDR3 is TGCAGTAGCGGGACCTACAATGAGCAGTTCTTC.

The rearrangement uses TRBV5-1 and TRBJ1-5; possible D gene TRBD1, 5 bases. Between the trimmed V and J ends, which lost 0 bases and 7 bases, there was a span of 14 bases. The CDR3 loop spans 15 amino acids. The germline V gene encodes CDR1 SGHRS and CDR2 YFSETQ. CDR3 coding DNA: TGCGCCAGCAGCTTGGGAGGGGCAGGGCAACAGCCCCAGCATTTT. Translating gives CASSLGGAGQQPQHF.

The rearrangement links TRBV27 to TRBJ2-7, with a tentative D call TRBD2 (5 bases). The CDR3 runs to 15 residues. Per germline, CDR1 MNHEY and CDR2 SMNVEV (reference sequence). V was trimmed by 5 bases and J by 2 bases, leaving 16 bases between them. As DNA, the CDR3 is TGTGCCAGCAGTCCCTCACGACGGGATACCTACGAGCAGTACTTC. It is translated as CASSPSRRDTYEQYF.

The chain links TRBV30 to TRBJ2-3; the D gene is possibly TRBD2 (7 bases). This CDR3 spans 12 amino acids. Per germline, CDR1 GTSNPN and CDR2 SVGIG (reference sequence). V was shortened by 6 bases and J by 5 bases, with 12 bases between the two germline ends. Here the CDR3 reads CACGGRGDTQYF. The CDR3, as DNA: TGTGCCTGCGGGGGGCGGGGAGATACGCAGTATTTT.

The chain links TRBV7-2 to TRBJ2-1; TRBD2 might be the D (6 bases). Germline V gene data show CDR1 as SGHTA and CDR2 as FQGNSA. V lost 4 bases to trimming and J lost 6 bases, with 13 bases between them. The CDR3 has 14 residues. CDR3 in DNA: TGTGCCAGCAGCTGGAGGGACCGCTTCAATGAGCAGTTCTTC. Translation: CASSWRDRFNEQFF. Combining the CDR3 with reference TRBV7-2 and TRBJ2-1 gives the whole variable domain GAGVSQSPSNKVTEKGKDVELRCDPISGHTALYWYRQSLGQGLEFLIYFQGNSAPDKSGLPSDRFSAERTGGSVSTLTIQRTQQEDSAVYLCASSWRDRFNEQFFGPGTRLTVL.

A note on this clone: Other DNA sequences in the same sample also yield this CDR3. This rearrangement joins TRBV30 to TRBJ2-3; TRBD2 matches at 10 bases. V was clipped by 2 bases and J by 3 bases; unmatched bases: 5. CDR1 is GTSNPN, CDR2 SVGIG, per germline (reference sequence). The CDR3 has 15 amino acids. CDR3 nucleotide sequence: TGTGCCTGGAGTCCGATAGCGGGAGGTACAGATACGCAGTATTTT. Protein sequence: CAWSPIAGGTDTQYF. The full variable domain, its missing parts supplied by reference TRBV30 and TRBJ2-3, is SQTIHQWPATLVQPVGSPLSLECTVEGTSNPNLYWYRQAAGRGLQLLFYSVGIGQISSEVPQNLSASRPQDRQFILSSKKLLLSDSGFYLCAWSPIAGGTDTQYFGPGTRLTVL.

The rearrangement uses TRBV19 and TRBJ2-5, with D hard to call. The CDR3 has 13 amino acids. Germline V lookup: CDR1 LNHDA, CDR2 SQIVND (reference sequence). The V gene lost 1 base and the J gene lost 2 bases, with 5 bases spanning the gap. CDR3 in DNA: TGTGCCAGTAGTATAGCCTATCAAGAGACCCAGTACTTC. Translated, it gives CASSIAYQETQYF.

The chain has TRBV19 and TRBJ1-5; D may be TRBD1 (6 bases). The CDR3 covers 16 residues. Germline V lookup: CDR1 LNHDA, CDR2 SQIVND (reference sequence). The V end was cut by 8 bases, the J end by 3 bases, with 20 bases between. The CDR3 sequence is CASGLGGIGSNQPQHF. CDR3 sequence (DNA): TGTGCCAGTGGACTGGGGGGCATAGGGTCCAATCAGCCCCAGCATTTT.

The chain recombines TRBV18 with TRBJ2-7; possible D gene TRBD1, 5 bases. The CDR3 loop spans 14 amino acids. Trimming shortened V by 1 base and J by 2 bases, and 9 bases separated the two germline ends. Germline V gene sequence: CDR1 KGHSH, CDR2 LQKENI. DNA for the CDR3: TGTGCCAGCTCACCACGAGAGACAGCCTACGAGCAGTACTTC. It codes for CASSPRETAYEQYF.

V and J are TRBV5-1 and TRBJ2-7, with D unresolved. Germline CDR1 is SGHRS and CDR2 is YFSETQ. The V gene lost 2 bases and the J gene lost 6 bases, with 15 bases spanning the gap. The length of the CDR3 is 14 residues. The CDR3 here is CASSLDSIPTEQYF. The CDR3 DNA is TGCGCCAGCAGCTTAGACTCCATTCCTACCGAGCAGTACTTC.

This sequence joins TRBV24-1 and TRBJ2-3; D is uncertain. V lost 5 bases and J 0 bases, leaving 5 bases between the germline ends. From germline, CDR1 is KGHDR and CDR2 SFDVKD. The CDR3 loop spans 13 amino acids. This CDR3 reads CATSARSTDTQYF. The CDR3 nucleotides read TGTGCCACCAGTGCCAGGAGCACAGATACGCAGTATTTT.

The chain combines TRBV6-5 with TRBJ2-5; 9 nucleotides match TRBD2. The CDR3 consists of 14 residues. With 10 bases clipped from V and 3 bases from J, the junction kept 9 bases outside the gene matches. Looked up from germline, CDR1 is MNHEY and CDR2 is SVGAGI. The CDR3 spells CATRGGLAKETQYF. The DNA for the CDR3 is TGTGCCACCAGGGGGGGACTAGCCAAAGAGACCCAGTACTTC.

The genes are TRBV27 and TRBJ1-5, with unresolved D. Germline V gene data show CDR1 as MNHEY and CDR2 as SMNVEV (reference sequence). CDR3 length equals 14 residues. The V end was cut by 2 bases, the J end by 4 bases, with 9 bases between. The CDR3 nucleotides are TGTGCCAGCAGTTTAGGTCCAGGTAATCAGCCCCAGCATTTT. Amino acids: CASSLGPGNQPQHF.

The V gene is TRBV9, the J gene TRBJ2-2, with 8 positions matching TRBD2. This CDR3 comprises 14 residues. CDR1 and CDR2 (germline): SGDLS, YYNGEE. V shed 2 bases and J 7 bases; nucleotides not matched to a gene: 4. CDR3 loop: CASSVDLAGGELFF. Written as DNA, the CDR3 is TGTGCCAGCAGCGTTGATCTAGCGGGCGGGGAGCTGTTTTTT. The full variable domain, in which reference TRBV9 and TRBJ2-2 provide the parts outside the CDR3, is DSGVTQTPKHLITATGQRVTLRCSPRSGDLSVYWYQQSLDQGLQFLIQYYNGEERAKGNILERFSAQQFPDLHSELNLSSLELGDSALYFCASSVDLAGGELFFGEGSRLTVL.

J is TRBJ1-5 and V is TRBV30, with 11 nucleotides matching TRBD1. The CDR3 has 14 residues. The V and J ends lost 3 bases and 5 bases, in that order; junction bases with no gene match: 3. Germline CDR1 reads GTSNPN; CDR2 reads SVGIG (reference sequence). The CDR3: CAWSRTGGDQPQHF. CDR3 bases: TGTGCCTGGAGCAGGACAGGGGGCGATCAGCCCCAGCATTTT.

This clone was seen just once. The rearrangement uses TRBV29-1 and TRBJ2-5; maybe TRBD2 (6 bases). Germline CDR1 SQVTM, CDR2 ANQGSEA. Trimming took 1 base from V and 0 from J, leaving 15 bases between them. The CDR3 has 16 residues. The CDR3 DNA sequence: TGCAGCGTTGAAGGTGGGGGGAACCTGTACCAAGAGACCCAGTACTTC. It is translated as CSVEGGGNLYQETQYF.

The V and J genes are TRBV7-9 and TRBJ1-4, with unresolved D. Germline values: CDR1 SEHNR, CDR2 FQNEAQ (reference sequence). The CDR3 loop spans 16 amino acids. Trimming took off 4 bases at V and 7 bases at J, with 19 bases between the two ends. DNA of the CDR3: TGTGCCAGCAGCTCCGCGTTTGCGCCGGGCGGTGAAAAACTGTTTTTT. Translated: CASSSAFAPGGEKLFF.

V usage is TRBV6-1 and J usage is TRBJ2-7; the D gene is possibly TRBD1 (6 bases). V was pared by 4 bases and J by 4 bases, with 29 bases between. The CDR3 loop spans 19 amino acids. From germline, CDR1 is MNHNS and CDR2 SASEGT. The CDR3: CASSGTYDRPPILDYEQYF. The CDR3 coding sequence is TGTGCCAGCAGTGGGACTTACGACAGGCCTCCTATTCTGGATTACGAGCAGTACTTC.

The chain couples TRBV24-1 to TRBJ2-1; tentative D call: TRBD1 (5 bases). Germline V gene data show CDR1 as KGHDR and CDR2 as SFDVKD. Trimming cost V 6 bases and J 8 bases, with 22 bases left between them. CDR3 length equals 16 residues. The CDR3, as DNA: TGTGCCACCAGTACTGGAGCAGGGCTCTATTTGGATGAGCAGTTCTTC. Amino acids: CATSTGAGLYLDEQFF.